Listed below are T cell receptor beta chains from one sample, sequenced in a study of breast tumors, draining lymph nodes, adjacent tissues. TCRdb passed the multiplex PCR reads through MiXCR, listing each CDR3 protein once. Of 200,000 or so distinct CDR3 sequences listed, roughly 31% are singletons. The sequenced sample consisted of axillary lymph node tissue. These receptor sequences come from a female donor with breast cancer. Some clones in this sample may be carry-over from other donors' samples. Each CDR3 is given with its conserved first and last residue. The D gene is left open where the match is weak. A clone size is listed for some rows: how often the clone was seen (once, few, many), or a class if it is expanded.

J gene | V gene | D gene | clone size | CDR3 length | CDR3 protein | CDR3 DNA
TRBJ1-2 | TRBV3-2 | NA | NA | 12 | CASSQGVFGHTF | TGCGCCAGCAGCCAGGGAGTGTTTGGCCACACCTTC
TRBJ1-2 | TRBV27 | NA | NA | 13 | CAGSPDRRYGYTF | TGTGCCGGCAGTCCCGACAGGCGCTATGGCTACACCTTC
TRBJ2-2 | TRBV5-1 | NA | many | 14 | CASSPQTYTGELFF | TGCGCCAGCAGCCCCCAGACCTACACCGGGGAGCTGTTTTTT
TRBJ2-7 | TRBV9 | TRBD2 | many | 16 | CASSVEGSGRLGEQYF | TGTGCCAGCAGCGTAGAAGGTAGCGGGAGACTGGGGGAGCAGTACTTC
TRBJ1-5 | TRBV20-1 | NA | NA | 16 | CSARDLGVVANRPQHF | TGCAGTGCTAGAGATTTGGGGGTGGTGGCCAATCGGCCCCAGCATTTT
TRBJ2-3 | TRBV3-1 | TRBD1 | NA | 16 | CASSPRTGFRTDTQYF | TGTGCCAGCAGCCCGCGGACAGGGTTTAGGACAGATACGCAGTATTTT
TRBJ1-5 | TRBV6-6 | NA | NA | 16 | CASRLGGARRNQPQHF | TGTGCCAGCAGGCTGGGGGGGGCGCGTCGCAATCAGCCCCAGCATTTT
TRBJ1-5 | TRBV24-1 | TRBD1 | many | 15 | CATSDSTGAGQPQHF | TGTGCCACCAGTGATTCGACAGGGGCGGGTCAGCCCCAGCATTTT
TRBJ2-2 | TRBV18 | TRBD2 | NA | 16 | CASSLLAGGDTGELFF | TGTGCCAGCTCACTATTAGCGGGAGGCGACACCGGGGAGCTGTTTTTT
TRBJ2-1 | TRBV24-1 | TRBD2 | NA | 14 | CATNSAGEYNEQFF | TGTGCCACCAACTCAGCGGGGGAGTACAATGAGCAGTTCTTC
TRBJ2-1 | TRBV19 | TRBD2 | many | 16 | CASSIAGGGTDNEQFF | TGTGCCAGTAGTATCGCTGGCGGGGGGACGGACAATGAGCAGTTCTTC
TRBJ2-3 | TRBV24-1 | NA | many | 13 | CATRGAGTDTQYF | TGTGCCACCAGGGGGGCGGGCACAGATACGCAGTATTTT
TRBJ2-2 | TRBV12-3/TRBV12-4 | NA | NA | 14 | CASSLAPDTGELFF | TGTGCCAGCAGTTTAGCCCCAGACACCGGGGAGCTGTTTTTT
TRBJ1-4 | TRBV29-1 | TRBD1 | NA | 13 | CSAEGQGREKLFF | TGCAGCGCCGAGGGACAGGGTCGTGAAAAACTGTTTTTT
TRBJ2-3 | TRBV2 | TRBD2 | NA | 14 | CASSEGGGTDTQYF | TGTGCCAGCAGTGAGGGGGGGGGCACAGATACGCAGTATTTT
TRBJ2-4 | TRBV12-3/TRBV12-4 | NA | NA | 14 | CASRSTVGKNIQYF | TGTGCCAGCAGATCCACCGTAGGCAAAAACATTCAGTACTTC
TRBJ2-5 | TRBV4-2 | TRBD2 | NA | 18 | CASSPAGTSGRVRETQYF | TGTGCCAGCAGCCCTGCCGGGACTAGCGGGAGGGTCCGGGAGACCCAGTACTTC
TRBJ2-7 | TRBV28 | TRBD2 | NA | 14 | CASGSAGGPHEQYF | TGTGCCAGCGGTTCGGCGGGAGGGCCCCACGAGCAGTACTTC
TRBJ2-7 | TRBV4-3 | NA | many | 15 | CASSQEMGPNYEQYF | TGCGCCAGCAGCCAAGAAATGGGACCAAATTACGAGCAGTACTTC
TRBJ1-3 | TRBV7-9 | NA | many | 18 | CASSRGREVRGSGNTIYF | TGTGCCAGCAGCCGGGGACGAGAAGTAAGGGGCTCTGGAAACACCATATATTTT
TRBJ1-2 | TRBV12-3/TRBV12-4 | NA | many | 11 | CASSAVYGYTF | TGTGCCAGCAGTGCAGTTTATGGCTACACCTTC
TRBJ1-2 | TRBV12-3/TRBV12-4 | NA | many | 13 | CASTPEIDYGYTF | TGTGCCAGCACCCCTGAGATTGACTATGGCTACACCTTC
TRBJ2-7 | TRBV19 | TRBD1 | many | 20 | CASSIGNVGRTGGISVEQYF | TGTGCCAGTAGTATTGGGAATGTGGGTCGGACAGGGGGGATTTCCGTGGAGCAGTACTTC
TRBJ2-5 | TRBV30 | NA | many | 15 | CAWGYGTTEGETQYF | TGTGCCTGGGGCTATGGGACAACGGAGGGAGAGACCCAGTACTTC
TRBJ2-1 | TRBV10-1 | NA | few | 15 | CASSPRDNSYNEQFF | TGCGCCAGCAGTCCCCGGGACAACTCCTACAATGAGCAGTTCTTC
TRBJ2-5 | TRBV20-1 | TRBD2 | many | 18 | CSADPRASGRRFGETQYF | TGCAGTGCCGACCCCCGGGCTAGCGGGCGCCGGTTTGGAGAGACCCAGTACTTC
TRBJ2-1 | TRBV19 | TRBD2 | many | 17 | CASRGDRGVRDYNEQFF | TGTGCCAGTAGAGGGGATCGGGGGGTAAGGGACTACAATGAGCAGTTCTTC
TRBJ2-1 | TRBV24-1 | TRBD2 | NA | 18 | CATSDFSQAGRAEGEQFF | TGTGCCACCAGTGATTTCTCCCAGGCGGGGAGGGCCGAGGGGGAGCAGTTCTTC
TRBJ2-5 | TRBV9 | TRBD2 | many | 15 | CASSASGDARETQYF | TGTGCCAGCAGCGCTAGCGGGGATGCTCGAGAGACCCAGTACTTC
TRBJ2-7 | TRBV28 | TRBD2 | many | 14 | CASRESGGAYEQYF | TGTGCCAGCAGAGAGAGCGGGGGAGCCTACGAGCAGTACTTC
TRBJ2-2 | TRBV2 | TRBD2 | many | 17 | CASSDEGLAEGTGELFF | TGTGCCAGCAGTGATGAGGGACTAGCGGAAGGCACCGGGGAGCTGTTTTTT
TRBJ2-5 | TRBV11-2 | TRBD1 | many | 15 | CASSSGTGGSKTQYF | TGTGCCAGCAGCTCAGGGACAGGGGGCAGCAAGACCCAGTACTTC
TRBJ1-4 | TRBV29-1 | NA | NA | 17 | CSVPLAEADATNEKLFF | TGCAGCGTCCCTTTGGCGGAGGCCGACGCAACTAATGAAAAACTGTTTTTT
TRBJ2-2 | TRBV30 | NA | many | 15 | CAWKRGLAYTGELFF | TGTGCCTGGAAGAGGGGTCTAGCGTACACCGGGGAGCTGTTTTTT
TRBJ1-1 | TRBV7-2 | NA | NA | 15 | CASSSEALMNTEAFF | TGTGCCAGCAGCTCTGAAGCCCTAATGAACACTGAAGCTTTCTTT
TRBJ2-5 | TRBV7-3 | NA | NA | 16 | CASSLMGGGAMETQYF | TGTGCCAGCAGCTTAATGGGAGGCGGGGCGATGGAGACCCAGTACTTC
TRBJ2-2 | TRBV7-2 | NA | many | 15 | CASTPPPQNTGELFF | TGTGCCAGCACCCCACCCCCACAGAACACCGGGGAGCTGTTTTTT
TRBJ2-5 | TRBV10-1 | NA | few | 13 | CASSESLQETQYF | TGCGCCAGCAGTGAAAGTCTACAAGAGACCCAGTACTTC
TRBJ1-2 | TRBV6-6 | TRBD1 | many | 13 | CASTPTGDYGYTF | TGTGCCAGCACCCCGACAGGGGACTATGGCTACACCTTC
TRBJ1-1 | TRBV19 | NA | NA | 16 | CASGPSSGVHNTEAFF | TGTGCCAGTGGTCCCTCGTCAGGGGTCCATAACACTGAAGCTTTCTTT
TRBJ2-7 | TRBV18 | TRBD1 | many | 16 | CASSPPEQGAIGEQYF | TGTGCCAGCTCACCACCGGAGCAGGGGGCAATTGGCGAGCAGTACTTC
TRBJ2-1 | TRBV11-2 | TRBD2 | many | 17 | CASSLAPGPAGNNEQFF | TGTGCCAGCAGCTTAGCCCCCGGGCCAGCGGGGAACAATGAGCAGTTCTTC
TRBJ1-6 | TRBV2 | TRBD1 | NA | 15 | CASSLPGTVGSPLHF | TGTGCCAGCAGTCTTCCCGGGACAGTTGGGTCACCCCTCCACTTT
TRBJ1-5 | TRBV28 | TRBD1 | few | 16 | CASSPPQGFYNQPQHF | TGTGCCAGCAGTCCCCCACAGGGGTTCTACAATCAGCCCCAGCATTTT
TRBJ1-1 | TRBV5-1 | NA | NA | 15 | CASKTLFTANTEAFF | TGCGCCAGCAAGACCCTCTTTACAGCGAACACTGAAGCTTTCTTT
TRBJ2-2 | TRBV7-9 | NA | NA | 16 | CASSHNTDTNTGELFF | TGTGCCAGCAGCCACAATACAGATACGAACACCGGGGAGCTGTTTTTT
TRBJ2-7 | TRBV28 | NA | many | 13 | CASAGLPSYEQYF | TGTGCCAGCGCGGGACTCCCCTCCTACGAGCAGTACTTC
TRBJ2-1 | TRBV9 | TRBD2 | many | 15 | CASSVQGRGGYEQFF | TGTGCCAGCAGCGTACAGGGCCGGGGGGGTTATGAGCAGTTCTTC
TRBJ2-5 | TRBV5-1 | NA | NA | 14 | CASSLDLGGDTQYF | TGCGCCAGCAGCTTGGATTTAGGAGGGGACACCCAGTACTTC
TRBJ2-7 | TRBV20-1 | TRBD2 | NA | 14 | CSAHTSGTRDEQYF | TGCAGTGCTCATACTAGCGGGACTCGCGACGAGCAGTACTTC